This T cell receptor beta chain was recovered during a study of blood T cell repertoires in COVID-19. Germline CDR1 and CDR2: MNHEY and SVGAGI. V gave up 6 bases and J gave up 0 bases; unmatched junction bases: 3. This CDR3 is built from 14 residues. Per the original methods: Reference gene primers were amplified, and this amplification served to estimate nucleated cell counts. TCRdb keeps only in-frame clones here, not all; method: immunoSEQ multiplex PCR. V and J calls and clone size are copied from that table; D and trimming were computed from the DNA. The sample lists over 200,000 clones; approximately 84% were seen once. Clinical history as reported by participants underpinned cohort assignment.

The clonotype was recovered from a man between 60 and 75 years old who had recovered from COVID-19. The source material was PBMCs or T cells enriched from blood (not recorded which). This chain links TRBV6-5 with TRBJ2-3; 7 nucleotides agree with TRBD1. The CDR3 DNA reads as TGTGCCAGCAGAGACAGGGCTAGCACAGATACGCAGTATTTT. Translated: CASRDRASTDTQYF.